A selection of T cell receptor beta chains follows, all from one sample in a study of blood T cell repertoires in COVID-19. Repertoires were generated with immunoSEQ multiplex PCR, while TCRdb's copy carries only in-frame clones and drops some. The data hold almost 200,000 clones, with around 79% observed a single time. The sample comprised peripheral blood. The receptors were gathered from a woman aged 40 to 50 with COVID-19, enrolled during active disease. The CDR3 runs from the conserved cysteine through the conserved F or W. D genes are given only for firm matches. The listing skips clone size in some rows; elsewhere it reads once, few, many or a size class.

>TRBJ1-3|NA|NA|TRBV7-2
CASSFSGGGNTIYF
TGTGCCAGCAGCTTCTCTGGGGGGGGAAACACCATATATTTT
>TRBJ1-2|many|TRBD1|TRBV4-3
CASSQDEGAGYGYTF
TGCGCCAGCAGCCAAGATGAGGGGGCAGGCTATGGCTACACCTTC
>TRBJ2-2|NA|NA|TRBV27
CASSLISLGSGLASGELFF
TGTGCCAGCAGTTTGATTTCGCTTGGTTCAGGCCTGGCGTCCGGGGAGCTGTTTTTT
>TRBJ2-7|NA|TRBD2|TRBV5-4
CASSLEREGYEQYF
TGTGCCAGCAGCTTAGAGCGGGAGGGATACGAGCAGTACTTC
>TRBJ1-1|NA|NA|TRBV3-1/TRBV3-2
CASSPTGSEAFF
TGTGCCAGCAGCCCTACAGGGTCAGAAGCTTTCTTT
>TRBJ2-3|NA|NA|TRBV5-1
CASSPVSRTDTQYF
TGCGCCAGCAGCCCGGTCTCCCGCACAGATACGCAGTATTTT
>TRBJ2-2|NA|TRBD1|TRBV6-2/TRBV6-3
CASSLISGTGGSGELFF
TGTGCCAGCAGCCTTATATCCGGGACAGGGGGCTCCGGGGAGCTGTTTTTT
>TRBJ1-1|few|NA|TRBV27
CASSAHYTHGGAFF
TGTGCCAGCAGTGCCCACTATACCCACGGGGGAGCTTTCTTT
>TRBJ1-1|NA|NA|TRBV6-6
CASSYYDRKEEAFF
TGTGCCAGCAGTTACTATGACAGGAAAGAAGAAGCTTTCTTT
>TRBJ1-5|NA|NA|TRBV7-6
CASSSHGEEPQHF
TGTGCCAGCAGCTCCCACGGTGAGGAGCCCCAGCATTTT
>TRBJ1-2|NA|NA|TRBV30
CAWGLSGYTF
TGTGCCTGGGGACTTAGTGGCTACACCTTC
>TRBJ1-4|NA|NA|TRBV7-9
CASSFMAATNEKLFF
TGTGCCAGCAGCTTCATGGCAGCAACTAATGAAAAACTGTTTTTT
>TRBJ2-3|NA|TRBD2|TRBV7-2
CASSPRPSGRAGTDTQYF
TGTGCCAGCAGCCCGAGACCTAGCGGGAGGGCCGGCACAGATACGCAGTATTTT
>TRBJ1-3|NA|NA|TRBV2
CASSEVMSSGNTIYF
TGTGCCAGCAGTGAAGTCATGAGCTCTGGAAACACCATATATTTT
>TRBJ2-3|NA|NA|TRBV5-1
CASSNSDITDTQYF
TGCGCCAGCAGCAACTCGGACATAACAGATACGCAGTATTTT
>TRBJ1-6|once|NA|TRBV9
CASSVGDYHNSPLHF
TGTGCCAGCAGCGTAGGGGACTACCATAATTCACCCCTCCACTTT
>TRBJ1-5|NA|TRBD1|TRBV5-4
CASSLTGGNQPQHF
TGTGCCAGCAGTCTGACAGGGGGCAATCAGCCCCAGCATTTT